These T cell receptor beta chains were read from a single sample in a study of blood T cell repertoires in COVID-19. Only in-frame clones appear in the TCRdb table, and some are missing; sequencing was by immunoSEQ multiplex PCR. Of under 250,000 clones listed, roughly 81% are singletons. The sample comprised peripheral blood. The receptors were gathered from a man aged 50-60 years who had recovered from COVID-19. Each CDR3 is given with its conserved first and last residue. A D gene is named only where the DNA matches it firmly.

J: TRBJ2-7; D: TRBD2; V: TRBV10-3; DNA: TGTGCCATCAGTACCGGGACTAGCGGGAGCCCCACCGCCTACGAGCAGTACTTC; CDR3: CAISTGTSGSPTAYEQYF
J: TRBJ2-1; D: TRBD2; V: TRBV6-1; DNA: TGTGCCAGCAGTGTACTAGCGGGTCCAAGCTCCTACAATGAGCAGTTCTTC; CDR3: CASSVLAGPSSYNEQFF
J: TRBJ2-4; D: NA; V: TRBV4-1; DNA: TGCGCCAGCAGCCAGGAGGGCCCCGAAACGGTAGCCAAAAACATTCAGTACTTC; CDR3: CASSQEGPETVAKNIQYF
J: TRBJ1-1; D: NA; V: TRBV6-6; DNA: TGTGCCAGCAGTTACTCATTCGAGGAAGCTTTCTTT; CDR3: CASSYSFEEAFF
J: TRBJ1-2; D: TRBD1; V: TRBV28; DNA: TGTGCCAGCCGGCCGGGACAGGGGGGTCAGGGCTACACCTTC; CDR3: CASRPGQGGQGYTF
J: TRBJ1-1; D: TRBD1; V: TRBV6-5; DNA: TGTGCCAGCAGTTACCAGGGGGCGAGCACTGAAGCTTTCTTT; CDR3: CASSYQGASTEAFF
J: TRBJ2-1; D: TRBD2; V: TRBV6-5; DNA: TGTGCCAGCAGAGGACTAGCGTGGAATGAGCAGTTCTTC; CDR3: CASRGLAWNEQFF
J: TRBJ1-2; D: TRBD1; V: TRBV5-1; DNA: TGCGCCAGCAGTTTGGACAGGGGCACAAACTATGGCTACACCTTC; CDR3: CASSLDRGTNYGYTF
J: TRBJ2-7; D: TRBD1; V: TRBV3-1/TRBV3-2; DNA: TGTGCCAGCAGCCAAGGAACAGGGGCCTACGAGCAGTACTTC; CDR3: CASSQGTGAYEQYF
J: TRBJ2-5; D: NA; V: TRBV5-6; DNA: TGTGCCAGCAGGCTACCGGGAGTAGAGACCCAGTACTTC; CDR3: CASRLPGVETQYF
J: TRBJ1-5; D: NA; V: TRBV12-3/TRBV12-4; DNA: TGTGCCAGCGGCCCATATCAGCCCCAGCATTTT; CDR3: CASGPYQPQHF
J: TRBJ1-2; D: NA; V: TRBV7-9; DNA: TGTGCCAGCAGCACTACCGACAGTCTCCAGGGGCATGGCTACACCTTC; CDR3: CASSTTDSLQGHGYTF
J: TRBJ2-7; D: NA; V: TRBV5-1; DNA: TGCGCCAGCAGCTTGGAGAGCGGCACGCACTACGAGCAGTACTTC; CDR3: CASSLESGTHYEQYF
J: TRBJ2-5; D: TRBD2; V: TRBV5-1; DNA: TGCGCCAGCAGCAAAGCTCGGGGGGGGCGGGAGACCCAGTACTTC; CDR3: CASSKARGGRETQYF
J: TRBJ1-6; D: NA; V: TRBV2; DNA: TGTGCCACCACACTAACCTATAATTCACCCCTCCACTTT; CDR3: CATTLTYNSPLHF
J: TRBJ2-3; D: NA; V: TRBV7-9; DNA: TGTGCCAGCAGCCCGCGCGACGGGTTTAGCACAGATACGCAGTATTTT; CDR3: CASSPRDGFSTDTQYF
J: TRBJ2-2; D: NA; V: TRBV18; DNA: TGTGCCAGCTCACCATTTAGCGCGGCCGGGGAGCTGTTTTTT; CDR3: CASSPFSAAGELFF
J: TRBJ2-7; D: NA; V: TRBV5-4; DNA: TGTGCCAGCAGCTTCCTGGCCACCCCCGAGCAGTACTTC; CDR3: CASSFLATPEQYF
J: TRBJ2-4; D: TRBD2; V: TRBV20-1; DNA: TGCAGTGCTAGTATAAGCGGGAGGGCCGGAGCCAAAAACATTCAGTACTTC; CDR3: CSASISGRAGAKNIQYF
J: TRBJ2-3; D: TRBD2; V: TRBV7-8; DNA: TGTGCCAGCAGCTCCCTTCGCGGGAGCGGGTCAGATACGCAGTATTTT; CDR3: CASSSLRGSGSDTQYF
J: TRBJ1-2; D: TRBD1; V: TRBV15; DNA: TGTGCCACCAGCAGAGGGGCAGGGGGCGGTTATGGCTACACCTTC; CDR3: CATSRGAGGGYGYTF
J: TRBJ2-2; D: NA; V: TRBV4-1; DNA: TGCGCCAGCAGCCAAGATCCCGGAGATTCGGGGTCCGGGGAGCTGTTTTTT; CDR3: CASSQDPGDSGSGELFF
J: TRBJ2-1; D: NA; V: TRBV4-1; DNA: TGCGCCAGCAGCTTAAGGGAGGGGGCCTACAATGAGCAGTTCTTC; CDR3: CASSLREGAYNEQFF
J: TRBJ1-5; D: NA; V: TRBV7-9; DNA: TGTGCCAGCAGCTTAGGGACCGCAGGGGATCAGCCCCAGCATTTT; CDR3: CASSLGTAGDQPQHF
J: TRBJ2-7; D: TRBD1; V: TRBV11-2; DNA: TGTGCCAGCAGCTCCCCCGGCGGACAGGTAACGAACTACGAGCAGTACTTC; CDR3: CASSSPGGQVTNYEQYF
J: TRBJ2-5; D: TRBD2; V: TRBV28; DNA: TGTGCCAGCAGTTTGGGACGCGGGGGTCGAGAGACCCAGTACTTC; CDR3: CASSLGRGGRETQYF
J: TRBJ2-7; D: TRBD1; V: TRBV7-8; DNA: TGTGCCAGCAGCTTCGGGACAGGGCACTCCTACGAGCAGTACTTC; CDR3: CASSFGTGHSYEQYF